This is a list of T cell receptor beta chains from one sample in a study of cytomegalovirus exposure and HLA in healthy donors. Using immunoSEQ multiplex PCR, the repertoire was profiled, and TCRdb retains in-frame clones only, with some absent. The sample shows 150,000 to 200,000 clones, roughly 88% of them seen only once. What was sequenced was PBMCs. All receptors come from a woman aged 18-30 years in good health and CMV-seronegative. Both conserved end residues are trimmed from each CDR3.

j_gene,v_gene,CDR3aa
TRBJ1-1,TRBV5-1,ASSLQQVPNTEAF
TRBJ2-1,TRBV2,ASNRPGGFDEQF
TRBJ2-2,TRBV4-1,ASSQPAAGGRSNTGELF
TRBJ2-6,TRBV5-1,ASSLGQISGANVLT
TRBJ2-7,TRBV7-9,ASSLVEGPSYEQY
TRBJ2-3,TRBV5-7,ASSLGPQATDTQY
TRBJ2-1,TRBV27,ASITSGGAEQF
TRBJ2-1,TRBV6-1,ASSDLVYSYNEQF
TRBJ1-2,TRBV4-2,ASSQVRETGGYT
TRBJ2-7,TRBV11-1,ASSSGTGEYEQY
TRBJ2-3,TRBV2,ASCGTAGTDTQY
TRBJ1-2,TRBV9,ASSVGLANYGYT
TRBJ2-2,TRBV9,ASSTLAGYSGELF
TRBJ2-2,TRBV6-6,ASSLAGVDTGELF
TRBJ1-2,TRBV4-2,ASSHWGVGYT
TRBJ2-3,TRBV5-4,ASSEGLAGGLTDTQY
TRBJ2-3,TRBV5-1,ASSLVGAADTQY
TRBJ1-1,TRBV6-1,ASRLGTTGEAF
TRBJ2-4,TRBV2,ASNLGAAKNIQY
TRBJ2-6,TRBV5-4,ASSPTDRAGANVLT
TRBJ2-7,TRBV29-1,SVDAGQGISYEQY
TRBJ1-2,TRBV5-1,ASSLDPTGSNYGYT
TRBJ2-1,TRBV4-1,ASSQSGTSGRAYNEQF
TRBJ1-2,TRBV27,ASSRGTVNGYT
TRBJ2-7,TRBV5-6,ASSLETGVSYEQY
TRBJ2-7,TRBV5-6,ASTQGSSGYYEQY
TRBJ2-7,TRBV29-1,SVRAGDAYEQY
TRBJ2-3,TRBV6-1,RTGQVGSSTDTQY
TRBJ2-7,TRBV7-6,ASSVGGEQY
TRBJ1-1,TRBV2,ASRAWGGTEAF
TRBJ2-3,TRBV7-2,ASSLRGFGTDTQY
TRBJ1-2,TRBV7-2,ASSPGAGAGGRVGDGYT
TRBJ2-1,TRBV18,ASSPRLAGVYNEQF
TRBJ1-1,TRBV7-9,ASSWTELNTEAF
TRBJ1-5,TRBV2,ASSEATRINQPQH
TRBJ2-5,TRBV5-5,ASSLERDLGETQY
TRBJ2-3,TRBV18,ASSQGTVGVGQY
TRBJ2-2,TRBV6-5,ASSYSGGANTGELF
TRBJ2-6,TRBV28,ASSLGSTGANVLT